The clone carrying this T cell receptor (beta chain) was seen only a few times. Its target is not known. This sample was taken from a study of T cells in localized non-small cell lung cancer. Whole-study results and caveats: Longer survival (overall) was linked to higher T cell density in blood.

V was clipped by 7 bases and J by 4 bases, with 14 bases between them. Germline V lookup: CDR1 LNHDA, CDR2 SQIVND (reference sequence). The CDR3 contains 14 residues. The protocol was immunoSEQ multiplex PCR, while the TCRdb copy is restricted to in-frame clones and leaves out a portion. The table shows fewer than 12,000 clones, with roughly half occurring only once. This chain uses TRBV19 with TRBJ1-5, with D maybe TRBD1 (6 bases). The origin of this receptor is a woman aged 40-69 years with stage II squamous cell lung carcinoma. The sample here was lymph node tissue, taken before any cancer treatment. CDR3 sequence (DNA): TGTGCCAGTAAGAAACGGCAGGGGAATCAGCCCCAGCATTTT. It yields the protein CASKKRQGNQPQHF.